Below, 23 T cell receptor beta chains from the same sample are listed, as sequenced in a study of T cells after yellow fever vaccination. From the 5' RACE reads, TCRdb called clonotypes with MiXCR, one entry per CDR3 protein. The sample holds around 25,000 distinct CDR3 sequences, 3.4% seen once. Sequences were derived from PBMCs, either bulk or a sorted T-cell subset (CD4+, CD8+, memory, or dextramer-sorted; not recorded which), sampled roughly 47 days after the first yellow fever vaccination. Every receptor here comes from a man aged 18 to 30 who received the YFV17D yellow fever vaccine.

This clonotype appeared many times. CDR3 loop: CSARVVTAFF. CDR3 DNA sequence: TGCAGTGCTAGAGTAGTTACAGCTTTCTTT. The V and J genes are TRBV20-1 and TRBJ1-1; D remains ambiguous. The germline V gene encodes CDR1 DFQATT and CDR2 SNEGSKA (reference sequence). Trimming removed 1 base from V and 10 bases from J, with 7 bases in between. The CDR3 is 10 amino acids.

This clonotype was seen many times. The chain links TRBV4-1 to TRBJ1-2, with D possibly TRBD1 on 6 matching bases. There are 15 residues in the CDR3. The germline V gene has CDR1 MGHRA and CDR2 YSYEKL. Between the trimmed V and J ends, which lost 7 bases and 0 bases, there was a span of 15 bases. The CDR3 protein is CASTGGQRANYGYTF. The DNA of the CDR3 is TGCGCCAGCACTGGGGGGCAGAGAGCTAACTATGGCTACACCTTC.

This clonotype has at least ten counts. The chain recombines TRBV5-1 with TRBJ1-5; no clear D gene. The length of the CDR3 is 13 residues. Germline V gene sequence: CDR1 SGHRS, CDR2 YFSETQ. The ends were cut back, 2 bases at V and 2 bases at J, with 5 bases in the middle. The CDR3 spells CASSLYGNQPQHF. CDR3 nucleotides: TGCGCCAGCAGCTTATACGGCAATCAGCCCCAGCATTTT.

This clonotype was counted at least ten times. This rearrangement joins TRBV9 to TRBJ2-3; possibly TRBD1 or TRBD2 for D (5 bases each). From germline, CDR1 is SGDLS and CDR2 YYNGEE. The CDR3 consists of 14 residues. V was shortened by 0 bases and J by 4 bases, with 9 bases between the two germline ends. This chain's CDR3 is CASSVGGAADTQYF. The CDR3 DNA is TGTGCCAGCAGCGTAGGAGGGGCCGCAGATACGCAGTATTTT.

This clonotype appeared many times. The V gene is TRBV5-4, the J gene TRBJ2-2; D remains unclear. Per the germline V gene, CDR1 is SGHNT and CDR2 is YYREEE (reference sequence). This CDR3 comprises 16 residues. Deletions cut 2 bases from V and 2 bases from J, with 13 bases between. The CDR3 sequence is CASSFKTSSNTGELFF. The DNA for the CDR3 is TGTGCCAGCAGCTTCAAGACAAGCAGTAACACCGGGGAGCTGTTTTTT.

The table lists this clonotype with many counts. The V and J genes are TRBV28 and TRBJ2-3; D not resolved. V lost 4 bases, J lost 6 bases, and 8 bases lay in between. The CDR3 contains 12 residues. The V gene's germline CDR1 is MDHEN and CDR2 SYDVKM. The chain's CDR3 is CASSSFGDTQYF. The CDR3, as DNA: TGTGCCAGCAGTTCGTTCGGGGATACGCAGTATTTT.

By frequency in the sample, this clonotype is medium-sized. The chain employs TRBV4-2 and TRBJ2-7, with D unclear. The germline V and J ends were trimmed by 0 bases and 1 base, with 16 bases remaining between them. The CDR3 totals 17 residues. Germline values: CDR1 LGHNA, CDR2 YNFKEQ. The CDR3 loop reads CASSQEYAPSLSYEQYF. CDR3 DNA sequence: TGTGCCAGCAGCCAAGAATACGCACCCTCTCTTTCCTACGAGCAGTACTTC.

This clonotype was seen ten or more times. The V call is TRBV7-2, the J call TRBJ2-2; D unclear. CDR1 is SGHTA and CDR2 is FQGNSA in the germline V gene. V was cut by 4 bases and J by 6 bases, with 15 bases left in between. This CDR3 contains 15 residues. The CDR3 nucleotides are TGTGCCAGCAGCTCTCTCCCAGGAACCGCCGGGGAGCTGTTTTTT. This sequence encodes CASSSLPGTAGELFF.

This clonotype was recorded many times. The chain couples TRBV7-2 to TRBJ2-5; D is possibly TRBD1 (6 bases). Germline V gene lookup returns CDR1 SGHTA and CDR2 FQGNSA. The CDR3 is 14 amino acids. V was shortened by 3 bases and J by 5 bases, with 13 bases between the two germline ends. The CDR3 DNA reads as TGTGCCAGCAGCTTTAACAGGGTGTGGGAGACCCAGTACTTC. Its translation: CASSFNRVWETQYF. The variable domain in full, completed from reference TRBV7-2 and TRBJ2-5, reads GAGVSQSPSNKVTEKGKDVELRCDPISGHTALYWYRQSLGQGLEFLIYFQGNSAPDKSGLPSDRFSAERTGGSVSTLTIQRTQQEDSAVYLCASSFNRVWETQYFGPGTRLLVL.

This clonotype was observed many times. CDR3: CASSYSGGNTEAFF. CDR3 sequence (DNA): TGTGCCAGCAGTTACTCCGGGGGGAACACTGAAGCTTTCTTT. The rearrangement links TRBV6-5 to TRBJ1-1; the D gene is possibly TRBD1 (5 bases). The CDR3 has 14 amino acids. The germline CDR1 and CDR2 sequences are MNHEY and SVGAGI. V lost 0 bases and J lost 1, with 6 bases in between.

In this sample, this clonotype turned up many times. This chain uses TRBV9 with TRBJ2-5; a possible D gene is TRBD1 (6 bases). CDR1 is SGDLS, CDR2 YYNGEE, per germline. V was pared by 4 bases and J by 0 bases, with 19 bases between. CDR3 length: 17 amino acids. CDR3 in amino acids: CASSKGPGQQYQETQYF. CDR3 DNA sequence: TGTGCCAGCAGCAAGGGGCCGGGACAACAGTACCAAGAGACCCAGTACTTC.

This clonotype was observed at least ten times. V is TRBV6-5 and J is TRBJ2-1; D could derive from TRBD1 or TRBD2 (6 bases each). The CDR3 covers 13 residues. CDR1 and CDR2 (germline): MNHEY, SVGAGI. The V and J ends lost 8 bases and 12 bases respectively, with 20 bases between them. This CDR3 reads CASPRGAGRRQFF. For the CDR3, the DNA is TGTGCCAGCCCAAGGGGGGCAGGGCGTAGGCAGTTCTTC.

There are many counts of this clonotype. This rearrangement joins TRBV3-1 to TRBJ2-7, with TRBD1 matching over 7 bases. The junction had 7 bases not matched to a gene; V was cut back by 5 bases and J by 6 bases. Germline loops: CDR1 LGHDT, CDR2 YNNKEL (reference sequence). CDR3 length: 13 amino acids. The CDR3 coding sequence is TGTGCCAGCAGCTTTACACAGGGGACCGAGCAGTACGTC. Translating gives CASSFTQGTEQYV.

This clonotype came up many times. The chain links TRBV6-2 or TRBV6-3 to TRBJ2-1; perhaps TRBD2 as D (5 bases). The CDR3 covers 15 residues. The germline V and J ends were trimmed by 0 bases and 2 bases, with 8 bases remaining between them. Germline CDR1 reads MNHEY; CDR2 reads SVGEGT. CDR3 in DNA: TGTGCCAGCAGTTACTCCGGCGGGCCCTACAATGAGCAGTTCTTC. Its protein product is CASSYSGGPYNEQFF.

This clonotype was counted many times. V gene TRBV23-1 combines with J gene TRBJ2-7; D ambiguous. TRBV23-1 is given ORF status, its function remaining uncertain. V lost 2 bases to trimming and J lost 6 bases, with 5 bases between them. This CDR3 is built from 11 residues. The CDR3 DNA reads TGCGCCAGCAGTCAAAGGTTCGAGCAGTACGTC. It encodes CASSQRFEQYV.

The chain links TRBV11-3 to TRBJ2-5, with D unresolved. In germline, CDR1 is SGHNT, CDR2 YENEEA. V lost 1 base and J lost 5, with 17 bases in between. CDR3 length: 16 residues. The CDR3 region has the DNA TGTGCCAGCAGCTTAGGGCGTGCGACTGAGTTGGAGACCCAGTACTTC. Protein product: CASSLGRATELETQYF.

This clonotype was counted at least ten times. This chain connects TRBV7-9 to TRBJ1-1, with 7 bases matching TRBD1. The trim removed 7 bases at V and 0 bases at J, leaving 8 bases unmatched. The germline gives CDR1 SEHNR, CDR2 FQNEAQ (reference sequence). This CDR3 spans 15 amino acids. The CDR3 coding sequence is TGTGCCAGCACCCCCCGACAGGGTTTGAACACTGAAGCTTTCTTT. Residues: CASTPRQGLNTEAFF.

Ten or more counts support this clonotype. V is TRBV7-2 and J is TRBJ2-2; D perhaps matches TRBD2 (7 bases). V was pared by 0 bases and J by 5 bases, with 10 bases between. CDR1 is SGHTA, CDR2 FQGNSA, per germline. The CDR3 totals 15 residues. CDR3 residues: CASSLAGGGTGELFF. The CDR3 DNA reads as TGTGCCAGCAGCTTAGCAGGGGGGGGGACCGGGGAGCTGTTTTTT.

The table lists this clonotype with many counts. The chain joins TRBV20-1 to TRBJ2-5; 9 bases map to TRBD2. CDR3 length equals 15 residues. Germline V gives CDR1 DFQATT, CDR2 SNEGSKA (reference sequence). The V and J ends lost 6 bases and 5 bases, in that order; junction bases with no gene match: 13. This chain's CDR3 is CSAAGGRGGWETQYF. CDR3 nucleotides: TGCAGTGCCGCCGGTGGGCGGGGGGGATGGGAGACCCAGTACTTC.

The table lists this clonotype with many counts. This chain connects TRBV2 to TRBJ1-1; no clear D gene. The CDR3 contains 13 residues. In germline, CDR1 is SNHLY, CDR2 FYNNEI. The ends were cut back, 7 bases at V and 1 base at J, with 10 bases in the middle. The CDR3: CASTVAENTEAFF. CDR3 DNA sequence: TGTGCCAGCACGGTGGCGGAGAACACTGAAGCTTTCTTT.

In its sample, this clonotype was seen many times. This CDR3 is CASSPGQYEQYF. CDR3 DNA sequence: TGTGCCAGCTCCCCAGGACAGTACGAGCAGTACTTC. This sequence joins TRBV18 and TRBJ2-7, with D possibly TRBD1 on 6 matching bases. The CDR3 contains 12 residues. Germline loops: CDR1 KGHSH, CDR2 LQKENI. V was clipped by 6 bases and J by 4 bases, with 10 bases between them. Looking up the rest from reference TRBV18 and TRBJ2-7 gives the full variable domain: NAGVMQNPRHLVRRRGQEARLRCSPMKGHSHVYWYRQLPEEGLKFMVYLQKENIIDESGMPKERFSAEFPKEGPSILRIQQVVRGDSAAYFCASSPGQYEQYFGPGTRLTVT.

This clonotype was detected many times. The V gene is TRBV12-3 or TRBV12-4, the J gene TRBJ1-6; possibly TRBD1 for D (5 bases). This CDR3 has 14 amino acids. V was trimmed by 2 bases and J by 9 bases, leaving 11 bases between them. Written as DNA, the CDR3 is TGTGCCAGCAGTTTACAGGGAAACGTTTCACCCCTCCACTTT. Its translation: CASSLQGNVSPLHF.

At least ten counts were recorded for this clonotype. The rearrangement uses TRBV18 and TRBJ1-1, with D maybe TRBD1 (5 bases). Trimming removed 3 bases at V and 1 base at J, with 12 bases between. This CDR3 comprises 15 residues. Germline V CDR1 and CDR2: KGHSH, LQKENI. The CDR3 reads CASSPNVGGNTEAFF. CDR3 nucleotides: TGTGCCAGCTCACCTAATGTGGGGGGGAACACTGAAGCTTTCTTT.